The source of this T cell receptor beta chain is a study of Graves' ophthalmopathy and Graves' hyperthyroidism. There are 12 residues in the CDR3. J gave up 7 bases and V 3 bases, and 0 bases lay outside the gene matches. Germline V gives CDR1 MNHEY, CDR2 SMNVEV (reference sequence). Pregnancy or lactation, uncontrolled infections and other autoimmune diseases were grounds for excluding patients. Thyroid ultrasound, orbital computed tomography, TRAb, serum thyroxine and clinical symptoms formed the basis of diagnosis. As regards this clonotype: Its antigen is not known.

Study-wide results and caveats: Distinction of ophthalmopathy from stable hyperthyroidism by a 13-signature model reached about 87% sensitivity and just under 84% specificity. Clonotypes were expanded in thyroid at above 0.001 frequency, and most also appeared in blood.

CDR3 regions of TCR beta were amplified from RNA transcripts. First-round RT-PCR employed HTBI primers, with a second-round multiplex PCR after it. TCRdb used MiXCR to reprocess the multiplex PCR reads, holding one entry per CDR3 protein. This table has 200,000 to 300,000 distinct CDR3 sequences, 45% to 55% appearing once. The sequencing input was peripheral blood. The receptor was derived from an adult man with Graves' ophthalmopathy. The chain uses TRBV27 and TRBJ2-5; 9 bases are a match to TRBD1. The DNA of the CDR3 is TGTGCCAGCAGTTTGGGACAGGGGACCCAGTACTTC. Translating it yields CASSLGQGTQYF.